The clone carrying this TCR beta chain was seen many times. An approximately 10 ml volume of fresh peripheral blood provided the PBMCs. These data belong to a study of Graves' ophthalmopathy and Graves' hyperthyroidism. As for the study in general: The authors collected peripheral blood at initial diagnosis, before any treatment.

The authors amplified TCR beta CDR3 regions from RNA transcripts. HTBI-primed RT-PCR formed the first round, and a multiplex PCR formed the second. TCRdb recomputed calls from the multiplex PCR reads with MiXCR, one row per CDR3 protein. The table shows roughly 230,000 distinct CDR3 sequences, with 20% to 25% occurring only once. Sequencing was done on a sample of peripheral blood. This clonotype originated in a woman aged 50 to 60 with Graves' ophthalmopathy.

The CDR3 DNA reads as TGTGCCAGCAGCCCGGGGGTCGTCTACGAGCAGTACTTC. Amino acids: CASSPGVVYEQYF. The rearrangement links TRBV7-2 to TRBJ2-7; the D gene is possibly TRBD2 (6 bases). CDR1 is SGHTA and CDR2 is FQGNSA in the germline V gene. This CDR3 is built from 13 residues. The V end lost 5 bases, the J end lost 3 bases, and 11 bases lay between the germline ends.